Shown below are 24 T cell receptor beta chains from a single sample sequenced in a study of control samples from healthy donors and cancer patients. Sequencing used immunoSEQ multiplex PCR; TCRdb keeps in-frame clones, though not all of them. The table shows more than 110,000 clones, with less than 90% occurring only once. The sequencing sample was made of blood. These TCRs come from a young woman in good health.

The genes are TRBV18 and TRBJ1-6, with D maybe TRBD1 (5 bases). Germline V gene sequence: CDR1 KGHSH, CDR2 LQKENI. CDR3 size: 16 residues. V was clipped by 4 bases and J by 0 bases, with 10 bases between them. The CDR3 loop is CASSRDASSYNSPLHF. CDR3 bases: TGTGCCAGCTCACGGGACGCCAGCTCCTATAATTCACCCCTCCACTTT.

The chain recombines TRBV6-5 with TRBJ1-4, with D possibly matching TRBD1 (6 bases). V was trimmed by 5 bases and J by 3 bases, leaving 13 bases between them. In germline, CDR1 is MNHEY, CDR2 SVGAGI. The CDR3 covers 15 residues. As DNA, the CDR3 is TGTGCCAGCAGTACGGTGGGGGCGGCTAATGAAAAACTGTTTTTT. Amino acids: CASSTVGAANEKLFF.

The chain has TRBV28 and TRBJ2-1; a possible D gene is TRBD2 (6 bases). The V and J ends lost 8 bases and 2 bases respectively, with 16 bases between them. Germline V gene data show CDR1 as MDHEN and CDR2 as SYDVKM. The CDR3 totals 15 residues. The chain's CDR3 is CASLGVAATYNEQFF. The CDR3 DNA sequence: TGTGCCAGCCTTGGGGTAGCGGCCACCTACAATGAGCAGTTCTTC.

This chain connects TRBV7-8 to TRBJ2-7; 8 bases line up with TRBD2. The CDR3 contains 15 residues. Germline trimming cut 5 bases from V and 4 bases from J; bases unmatched to any gene: 10. Germline loops: CDR1 SGHVS, CDR2 FQNEAQ. CDR3 amino acids: CASSLQAGAEYEQYF. DNA for the CDR3: TGTGCCAGCAGCCTTCAAGCGGGGGCCGAGTACGAGCAGTACTTC.

This clone appeared a few times. The chain couples TRBV6-6 to TRBJ2-7; 11 positions match TRBD1. CDR3 length: 15 residues. With 4 bases clipped from V and 9 bases from J, the junction kept 11 bases outside the gene matches. CDR1 MNHNY and CDR2 SVGAGI come from the germline V gene (reference sequence). CDR3 loop: CASSFAGQGADRQYF. The CDR3 nucleotides are TGTGCCAGCAGTTTCGCCGGACAGGGGGCAGATCGGCAGTACTTC.

The V and J genes are TRBV6-5 and TRBJ1-5; D remains unclear. Germline V gene lookup returns CDR1 MNHEY and CDR2 SVGAGI. Trimming shortened V by 0 bases and J by 5 bases, and 8 bases separated the two germline ends. The CDR3 runs to 14 residues. The CDR3 DNA is TGTGCCAGCAGTTACTCGAGGGTGGATCAGCCCCAGCATTTT. It yields the protein CASSYSRVDQPQHF.

This clone has only one observation. This rearrangement joins TRBV28 to TRBJ2-7; D possibly corresponds to TRBD2 (5 bases). The germline gives CDR1 MDHEN, CDR2 SYDVKM. Trimming shortened V by 3 bases and J by 4 bases, and 13 bases separated the two germline ends. This CDR3 has 14 residues. CDR3: CASSFSGKVYEQYF. CDR3 coding DNA: TGTGCCAGCAGTTTTTCGGGGAAGGTTTACGAGCAGTACTTC.

This clone has only one observation. Other nucleotide sequences from this sample produce the same CDR3. This chain links TRBV4-1 with TRBJ1-1, with 11 bases matching TRBD1. Germline CDR1 is MGHRA and CDR2 is YSYEKL. This CDR3 region has 14 residues. J gave up 4 bases and V 4 bases, and 2 bases lay outside the gene matches. The CDR3 DNA follows: TGCGCCAGCAGCCGGGGGACAGGGGGCACTGAAGCTTTCTTT. Translating it yields CASSRGTGGTEAFF.

The sample holds one count of this clone. This chain links TRBV3-1 (or the pseudogene TRBV3-2) with TRBJ1-1; D gene uncertain. CDR1 and CDR2 from the germline V gene are LGHDT and YNNKEL (reference sequence). The V and J ends lost 1 base and 7 bases respectively, with 4 bases between them. The CDR3 contains 11 residues. CDR3 residues: CASSQGGEAFF. CDR3 nucleotide sequence: TGTGCCAGCAGCCAAGGGGGTGAAGCTTTCTTT.

This clone was detected a few times. V usage is TRBV7-2 and J usage is TRBJ1-5, with 7 bases that match TRBD1. V was clipped by 6 bases and J by 0 bases; unmatched bases: 5. The CDR3 consists of 15 residues. Germline CDR1 and CDR2: SGHTA and FQGNSA. In nucleotides, the CDR3 is TGTGCCAGCAGTCCGACAGGGATTAGCAATCAGCCCCAGCATTTT. Translation: CASSPTGISNQPQHF.

This chain links TRBV5-1 with TRBJ2-3; D tentatively reads TRBD1 or TRBD2 (5 bases each). V dropped 4 bases and J dropped 0 bases, with 12 bases sitting between them. This CDR3 has 15 residues. CDR1 is SGHRS, CDR2 YFSETQ, per germline. This CDR3 is CASSLGTDSTDTQYF. CDR3 DNA sequence: TGCGCCAGCAGCCTGGGGACGGATAGCACAGATACGCAGTATTTT.

The CDR3 here is CAWGRRTEAFF. The CDR3, as DNA: TGTGCCTGGGGAAGGAGGACTGAAGCTTTCTTT. The J gene is TRBJ1-1, the V gene TRBV30; no clear D gene. Deletions cut 5 bases from V and 5 bases from J, with 9 bases between. This CDR3 region has 11 residues. Germline V gives CDR1 GTSNPN, CDR2 SVGIG (reference sequence).

The chain recombines TRBV18 with TRBJ1-4; unclear D gene. Germline CDR1 KGHSH, CDR2 LQKENI. The CDR3 extends over 16 amino acids. V was trimmed by 2 bases and J by 4 bases, leaving 14 bases between them. The CDR3 region has the DNA TGTGCCAGCTCACCAATCCTGTCAGCTTTTAATGAAAAACTGTTTTTT. It specifies CASSPILSAFNEKLFF.

V is TRBV7-3 and J is TRBJ2-1, with D hard to call. Germline V gene lookup returns CDR1 SGHTA and CDR2 FQGTGA. The CDR3 totals 12 residues. V was clipped by 5 bases and J by 10 bases, with 12 bases between them. CDR3: CASSLGFREQFF. CDR3 in DNA: TGTGCCAGCAGCCTGGGTTTTAGGGAGCAGTTCTTC.

The chain has TRBV14 and TRBJ1-2, with 7 bases that match TRBD1. Germline CDR1 is SGHDN and CDR2 is FVKESK. Trimming took 1 base from V and 4 from J; bases not matched to a gene: 3. This CDR3 region has 14 residues. The CDR3 nucleotides read TGTGCCAGCAGCCAAGCGGACAGGTTCTATGGCTACACCTTC. The encoded protein is CASSQADRFYGYTF. The whole variable domain, remainder taken from reference TRBV14 and TRBJ1-2, is EAGVTQFPSHSVIEKGQTVTLRCDPISGHDNLYWYRRVMGKEIKFLLHFVKESKQDESGMPNNRFLAERTGGTYSTLKVQPAELEDSGVYFCASSQADRFYGYTFGSGTRLTVV.

To note about this clone: Other DNA sequences in this sample translate to the same CDR3. The CDR3 loop is CASSIPQGGGYTF. CDR3 coding DNA: TGTGCCAGTAGTATCCCGCAGGGTGGTGGCTACACCTTC. This chain connects TRBV19 to TRBJ1-2, with TRBD1 as a possible D gene (5 bases). This CDR3 comprises 13 residues. The germline gives CDR1 LNHDA, CDR2 SQIVND (reference sequence). V was trimmed by 3 bases and J by 7 bases, leaving 12 bases between them.

CDR3: CASSLAPNQPQHF. The CDR3, as DNA: TGCGCCAGCAGCTTGGCCCCAAATCAGCCCCAGCATTTT. The rearrangement uses TRBV5-1 and TRBJ1-5; D not certain. V was clipped by 0 bases and J by 4 bases, with 5 bases between them. Germline assignment: CDR1 SGHRS and CDR2 YFSETQ. CDR3 size: 13 residues.

The CDR3 region has the DNA TGTGCCAGCAGAACTCGGGACATACAACCCGAAGCTTTCTTT. It specifies CASRTRDIQPEAFF. The chain links TRBV27 to TRBJ1-1, with a tentative D call TRBD1 (6 bases). From germline, CDR1 is MNHEY and CDR2 SMNVEV (reference sequence). The ends were cut back, 6 bases at V and 8 bases at J, with 19 bases in the middle. The CDR3 consists of 14 residues.

The rearrangement uses TRBV5-6 and TRBJ1-4; the D is unclear. Germline CDR1 is SGHDT and CDR2 is YYEEEE. The CDR3 consists of 14 residues. V was cut by 5 bases and J by 3 bases, with 11 bases left in between. In nucleotides, the CDR3 is TGTGCCAGCAGTCCGAGGGCAGCTAATGAAAAACTGTTTTTT. It codes for CASSPRAANEKLFF.

The V call is TRBV21-1, the J call TRBJ2-7; the table's D call TRBD1 went unverified against the DNA. TRBV21-1 is tagged as a pseudogene. The CDR3 runs 15 residues. The CDR3 loop is CASSKGLQDGHLVYF. CDR3 coding DNA: TGTGCCAGCAGCAAAGGGCTCCAGGATGGCCACCTCGTATACTTC.

The chain recombines TRBV9 with TRBJ2-3, with D perhaps matching TRBD2 (6 bases). The CDR3 is made up of 15 amino acids. Between the trimmed V and J ends, which lost 6 bases and 2 bases, there was a span of 16 bases. The V gene's germline CDR1 is SGDLS and CDR2 YYNGEE. CDR3 sequence: CASNEADYLTDTQYF. CDR3 in DNA: TGTGCCAGCAACGAGGCGGACTACCTCACAGATACGCAGTATTTT.

The rearrangement joins TRBV11-2 to TRBJ2-3; no firm D call. Germline V gives CDR1 SGHAT, CDR2 FQNNGV. V lost 1 base to trimming and J lost 3 bases, with 11 bases between them. CDR3 length: 15 amino acids. The CDR3 nucleotides read TGTGCCAGCAGCTTAGGGAATGGAGAAACAGATACGCAGTATTTT. It specifies CASSLGNGETDTQYF.

This clone is a singleton in its sample. The chain recombines TRBV6-5 with TRBJ1-2; 7 bases match TRBD1. This CDR3 has 14 residues. Per the germline V gene, CDR1 is MNHEY and CDR2 is SVGAGI. The V and J ends lost 0 bases and 4 bases, in that order; junction bases with no gene match: 2. CDR3 loop: CASSYSAGGYGYTF. The CDR3, as DNA: TGTGCCAGCAGTTACTCTGCAGGGGGCTATGGCTACACCTTC.

This chain connects TRBV7-9 to TRBJ1-4; 7 bases line up with TRBD1. Unmatched junction bases numbered 4, after V lost 2 bases and J lost 7 bases. CDR1 SEHNR and CDR2 FQNEAQ come from the germline V gene (reference sequence). The CDR3 runs to 14 residues. The CDR3 DNA is TGTGCCAGCAGCTTACAGGGGGGCGGTGAAAAACTGTTTTTT. Its protein product is CASSLQGGGEKLFF. The full variable domain, in which reference TRBV7-9 and TRBJ1-4 provide the parts outside the CDR3, is DTGVSQNPRHKITKRGQNVTFRCDPISEHNRLYWYRQTLGQGPEFLTYFQNEAQLEKSRLLSDRFSAERPKGSFSTLEIQRTEQGDSAMYLCASSLQGGGEKLFFGSGTQLSVL.